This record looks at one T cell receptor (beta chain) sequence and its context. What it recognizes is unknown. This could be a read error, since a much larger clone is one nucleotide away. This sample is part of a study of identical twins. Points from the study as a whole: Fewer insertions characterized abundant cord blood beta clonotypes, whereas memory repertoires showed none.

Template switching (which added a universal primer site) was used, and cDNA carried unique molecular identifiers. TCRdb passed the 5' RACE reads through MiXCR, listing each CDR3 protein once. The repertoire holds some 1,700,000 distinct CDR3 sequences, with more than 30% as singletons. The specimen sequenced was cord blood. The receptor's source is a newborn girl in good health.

In nucleotides, the CDR3 is TGTGCCTGCAGTTCACTAGCGGGAGTAAATCCAGATACGCAGTATTTT. Protein product: CACSSLAGVNPDTQYF. This chain uses TRBV28 with TRBJ2-3, with 11 bases fitting TRBD2. The CDR3 runs to 16 residues. Per the germline V gene, CDR1 is MDHEN and CDR2 is SYDVKM.